These 9 T cell receptor beta chains were sequenced from one sample in a study of shared clonotypes between healthy human individuals. Here immunoSEQ multiplex PCR was the method, and the copy in TCRdb shows in-frame clones only, minus some. Here the sample spans some 580,000 clones, 95% to 98% being singletons. Terminally differentiated effector memory CD45RA+ cells were left out of the naive CD8 fraction, which was CD45RO-negative and positively selected for CCR7. The sequenced sample was naive CD8+ T cells sorted from blood. These receptors were obtained from a man younger than 40 in good health.

The chain uses TRBV6-5 and TRBJ1-2, with 8 nucleotides matching TRBD1. This CDR3 is built from 13 residues. Germline V gene data show CDR1 as MNHEY and CDR2 as SVGAGI. With V trimmed by 6 bases and J by 6 bases, 6 bases remained unmatched. The CDR3 loop is CASRNGQGHGYTF. The CDR3 bases are TGTGCCAGCAGGAACGGACAGGGCCATGGCTACACCTTC.

This chain links TRBV7-9 with TRBJ2-3, with no clear D. Germline V CDR1 and CDR2: SEHNR, FQNEAQ (reference sequence). This CDR3 has 13 amino acids. The V end was cut by 3 bases, the J end by 6 bases, with 10 bases between. CDR3 sequence (DNA): TGTGCCAGCAGCTTGCCCCTGACGGATACGCAGTATTTT. It encodes CASSLPLTDTQYF.

The chain recombines TRBV28 with TRBJ2-2; unclear D gene. From germline, CDR1 is MDHEN and CDR2 SYDVKM. The V end lost 3 bases, the J end lost 4 bases, and 12 bases lay between the germline ends. The CDR3 is 15 residues long. CDR3 region: CASSFSPYTTGELFF. CDR3 coding DNA: TGTGCCAGCAGTTTTTCACCTTATACCACCGGGGAGCTGTTTTTT.

V gene TRBV29-1 combines with J gene TRBJ2-3, with D maybe TRBD1 (6 bases). In germline, CDR1 is SQVTM, CDR2 ANQGSEA. This CDR3 spans 16 amino acids. V shed 0 bases and J shed 2 bases, with 15 bases lying between them. The CDR3 is CSVEDRRQGNTDTQYF. In DNA form, the CDR3 reads TGCAGCGTTGAAGATCGTCGGCAGGGGAACACAGATACGCAGTATTTT.

J is TRBJ2-2 and V is TRBV5-1, with 10 bases aligning to TRBD1. CDR1 and CDR2 from the germline V gene are SGHRS and YFSETQ. The CDR3 is 16 amino acids. The V and J ends lost 4 bases and 5 bases, in that order; junction bases with no gene match: 8. The chain's CDR3 is CASSPRQGARTGELFF. CDR3 DNA sequence: TGCGCCAGCAGCCCAAGACAGGGGGCTCGGACCGGGGAGCTGTTTTTT.

The CDR3 DNA sequence: TGTGCCAGCAGCTACCGACTAGCGAACGGCTACGAGCAGTACTTC. Translation gives CASSYRLANGYEQYF. The rearrangement uses TRBV5-4 and TRBJ2-7; TRBD2 aligns across 8 bases. From germline, CDR1 is SGHNT and CDR2 YYREEE (reference sequence). The CDR3 contains 15 residues. The V gene end was trimmed by 3 bases and the J gene end by 3 bases; junction bases not matched to a gene: 8.

The genes are TRBV7-8 and TRBJ2-3, with 11 positions matching TRBD2. The length of the CDR3 is 16 residues. J lost 3 bases, V lost 5 bases, and 7 bases had no gene match. Germline values: CDR1 SGHVS, CDR2 FQNEAQ. The CDR3 protein is CASSPRTSGSTDTQYF. The CDR3 nucleotides are TGTGCCAGCAGCCCCCGGACTAGCGGGTCGACAGATACGCAGTATTTT.

Points on this clone: The sample carries other DNA sequences with the same CDR3. This sequence joins TRBV14 and TRBJ2-7; TRBD1 is a possible D gene (5 bases). The CDR3 runs to 15 residues. Between the trimmed V and J ends, which lost 0 bases and 3 bases, there was a span of 12 bases. From germline, CDR1 is SGHDN and CDR2 FVKESK. The CDR3 spells CASSQESGPVYEQYF. The DNA of the CDR3 is TGTGCCAGCAGCCAAGAATCAGGGCCGGTCTACGAGCAGTACTTC.

The gene calls are TRBV7-9 and TRBJ2-3, with 7 bases aligning to TRBD1. The CDR3 sequence is 15 residues long. Per germline, CDR1 SEHNR and CDR2 FQNEAQ (reference sequence). With V trimmed by 6 bases and J by 4 bases, 10 bases remained unmatched. CDR3 DNA sequence: TGTGCCAGCAGTCCCGGTAGGGGGCTCCCAGATACGCAGTATTTT. Its protein product is CASSPGRGLPDTQYF. Together with reference TRBV7-9 and TRBJ2-3, the CDR3 gives the full variable domain: DTGVSQNPRHKITKRGQNVTFRCDPISEHNRLYWYRQTLGQGPEFLTYFQNEAQLEKSRLLSDRFSAERPKGSFSTLEIQRTEQGDSAMYLCASSPGRGLPDTQYFGPGTRLTVL.